Following are 2 T cell receptor beta chains from one sample sequenced in a study of blood T cell repertoires in COVID-19. The assay was immunoSEQ multiplex PCR, and TCRdb's table has in-frame clones only and misses some. The table shows just over 350,000 clones, with about 86% occurring only once. Sequenced material: peripheral blood. These receptors came from a woman aged 55-69 years with COVID-19, enrolled during active disease.

V gene TRBV2 combines with J gene TRBJ1-1; a weak D match, TRBD1 (5 bases). Germline CDR1 SNHLY, CDR2 FYNNEI. This CDR3 has 11 residues. V lost 7 bases, J lost 10 bases, and 13 bases lay in between. CDR3 bases: TGTGCCAGCATTTTCGACAGAACAGCTTTCTTT. This encodes CASIFDRTAFF.

The rearrangement links TRBV11-3 to TRBJ1-1; 8 bases are shared with TRBD1. V lost 5 bases, J lost 1 base, and 6 bases stayed unmatched. CDR1 and CDR2 (germline): SGHNT, YENEEA. The CDR3 has 15 amino acids. As DNA, the CDR3 is TGTGCCAGCAGCCACGGACAGGGTTGGAACACTGAAGCTTTCTTT. This encodes CASSHGQGWNTEAFF.